Listed here are 2 T cell receptor beta chains from one sample, sequenced in a study of cytomegalovirus exposure and HLA in healthy donors. TCRdb's copy holds only in-frame clones and misses some; the assay was immunoSEQ multiplex PCR. The table lists about 160,000 clones, 80% to 90% of them singletons. Input material: PBMCs. All receptors derive from a woman aged 30 to 39 in good health and CMV-seronegative.

The V call is TRBV28, the J call TRBJ1-5; no reliable D call. CDR1 and CDR2 from the germline V gene are MDHEN and SYDVKM. Deletions cut 7 bases from V and 4 bases from J, with 8 bases between. The CDR3 consists of 12 residues. CDR3 sequence reads: CASKQKNQPQHF. CDR3 nucleotide sequence: TGTGCCAGCAAACAGAAAAATCAGCCCCAGCATTTT.

This clone has more than one count but fewer than ten. The gene calls are TRBV18 and TRBJ1-5; no definite D call. The CDR3 has 12 residues. V dropped 3 bases and J dropped 7 bases, with 7 bases sitting between them. Germline CDR1 and CDR2: KGHSH and LQKENI. For the CDR3, the DNA is TGTGCCAGCTCACCGGACTCACAGCCCCAGCATTTT. Residues: CASSPDSQPQHF.